This T cell receptor (beta chain) was obtained from a study of T cell changes during pregnancy in multiple sclerosis (dated by TCRdb to between 2018 and 2020). Notes on the research overall: Changes in the T cell repertoire over the course of pregnancy were examined in this study in women with multiple sclerosis.

Taken from cysteine to phenylalanine, the CDR3 has 17 residues. Just the 51-base CDR3 DNA is kept, in frame starting at base 1. Receptor amplification or capture employed the immunoSEQ multiplex PCR assay. The table comes from immuneACCESS by way of TCRdb, which keeps in-frame sequences with V and J called. Part of the clones is missing from these tables; in studies checked, under half for an unresolved V gene and the rest for unknown reasons. This sample gives about 120,000 clones in total; 80% to 95% of them show up just once. The biggest ten clones account for approximately 1.5% of the sample. A remark on this clone: No antigen is known for it. Nothing much larger sits one base from this clone, and base qualities are not available.

The chain is made from TRBV12-2 and TRBJ1-2; the tabulated D call, TRBD1, remains unverified against the DNA. TRBV12-2 is a pseudogene segment. The sequence was obtained from a female donor with multiple sclerosis, enrolled in a pregnancy study. The starting material was peripheral blood, obtained in the third trimester of pregnancy. The bases read TGTGCAAGTCGCTTTTTTCAGCCAGGGGGCTTTAACTATGGCTACACCTTC. Protein translation: CASRFFQPGGFNYGYTF.